This T cell receptor (beta chain) is from a study of T cells in Graves' hyperthyroidism and ophthalmopathy. This clonotype occurred many times. Any symptoms of ophthalmopathy came after the first hyperthyroidism diagnosis, from which the blood sample dates. RNA transcripts gave rise to amplified TCR beta CDR3 regions. TCR CDR3 underwent first-round RT-PCR with the HTBI primer set. TCRdb reanalysed the multiplex PCR reads using MiXCR and keeps one entry per CDR3 protein. Of some 600,000 distinct CDR3 sequences detected, approximately 15% appear once; the ten largest clones hold about 5.8%. Trimming stripped 5 bases from V and 10 bases from J, with 15 bases between. Looked up from germline, CDR1 is DFQATT and CDR2 is SNEGSKA (reference sequence). This CDR3 is 13 amino acids long.

Sequencing used blood. The receptor was derived from a woman in her twenties or thirties with Graves' hyperthyroidism that later progressed to Graves' ophthalmopathy. The chain carries TRBV20-1 and TRBJ1-6; D remains ambiguous. The CDR3 coding sequence is TGCAGTGCTCGACCCGACCAATTGTCACCCCTCCACTTT. Translation gives CSARPDQLSPLHF.